The 2 T cell receptor beta chains given below trace back to one sample, sequenced in a study of cytomegalovirus exposure and HLA in healthy donors. With 60 Vbeta and 13 Jbeta primers, the PCR was carried out. Here immunoSEQ multiplex PCR was the method, and the copy in TCRdb shows in-frame clones only, minus some. The sample comprises about 130,000 clones, 78% of which are singletons, and 1.4% to 1.5% rests with the top ten. Sequenced input: PBMCs. Every receptor here comes from a female donor in good health and CMV-seronegative.

This clone was observed a single time. The chain combines TRBV14 with TRBJ2-7; a possible D gene is TRBD1 (5 bases). This CDR3 is built from 16 residues. Germline V lookup: CDR1 SGHDN, CDR2 FVKESK. Trimming pared 0 bases from V and 0 bases from J, leaving 12 bases between. In DNA, the CDR3 is TGTGCCAGCAGCCAAGATATGACAGCCGCCTCCTACGAGCAGTACTTC. This gives the protein CASSQDMTAASYEQYF. Full variable domain (rest looked up from reference TRBV14 and TRBJ2-7): EAGVTQFPSHSVIEKGQTVTLRCDPISGHDNLYWYRRVMGKEIKFLLHFVKESKQDESGMPNNRFLAERTGGTYSTLKVQPAELEDSGVYFCASSQDMTAASYEQYFGPGTRLTVT.

The chain employs TRBV6-5 and TRBJ1-2; D is unclear. Trimming stripped 2 bases from V and 3 bases from J, with 7 bases between. Germline CDR1 MNHEY, CDR2 SVGAGI. This CDR3 region has 13 residues. The CDR3 spells CASSYGQYYGYTF. Written as DNA, the CDR3 is TGTGCCAGCAGTTACGGGCAGTACTATGGCTACACCTTC.